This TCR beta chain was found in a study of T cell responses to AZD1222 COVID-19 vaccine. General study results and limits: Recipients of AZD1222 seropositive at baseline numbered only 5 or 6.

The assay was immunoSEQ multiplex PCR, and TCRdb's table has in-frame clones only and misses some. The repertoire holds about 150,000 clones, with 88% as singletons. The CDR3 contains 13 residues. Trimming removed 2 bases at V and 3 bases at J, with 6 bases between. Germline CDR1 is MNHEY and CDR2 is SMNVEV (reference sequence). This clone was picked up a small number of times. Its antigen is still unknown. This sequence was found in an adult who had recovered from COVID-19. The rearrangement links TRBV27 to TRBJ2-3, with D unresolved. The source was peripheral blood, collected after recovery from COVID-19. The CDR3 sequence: CASSLEWTDTQYF. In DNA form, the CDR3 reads TGTGCCAGCAGTTTAGAGTGGACAGATACGCAGTATTTT.